The sequence of this T cell receptor beta chain was determined in a study of CD8 T cells in seronegative destructive rheumatoid arthritis (dated by TCRdb to about 2020). Concerning the study at large: Seven of the eight CND-RA patients were receiving biological drugs at sampling. Peripheral CD8+ TCRbeta repertoires of CCP-negative destructive rheumatoid arthritis (CND-RA) patients were compared with newly diagnosed seropositive RA, seronegative RA and healthy controls. The seropositive RA, seronegative RA and healthy control comparison cohorts were obtained from an earlier published TCRbeta dataset rather than being newly sequenced. General conclusions and limits of the study: Across the 120,000 or so clonotypes tested, no public clonotype enrichment survived Benjamini-Hochberg correction. More CMV-reactive and fewer influenza A-reactive CD8+ TCRbeta sequences were observed in CND-RA repertoires than in controls and other RA subtypes. Because diagnostic samples were lacking, the TCR repertoire differences may partly reflect years of poor disease control rather than having been present at onset. CND-RA patients appeared to carry a distinct set of enriched public clonotypes, which the authors read as support for a separate disease subset. The study acknowledged the small size of the CND-RA cohort as a limitation. With age adjusted for, CD8+ TCRbeta repertoires in CND-RA patients appeared less diverse and more clonal than repertoires in other RA subtypes.

CDR1 LGHNA and CDR2 YNFKEQ are derived from the germline V gene. Including cysteine and phenylalanine, the CDR3 has 17 amino acids. Only the CDR3 DNA stays, 51 bases, in frame from base 1. V is trimmed back by 6 bases and J by 0 bases, and the junction contains 6 bases that no gene match accounts for. Following the manufacturer's instructions, genomic DNA from CD8+ cells served as the input for TCRbeta sequencing. A genomics technology centre in Finland ran the TCRbeta sequencing, which was done with the immunoSEQ assay. The study's processing was this. Clonotype tables produced by the immunoSEQ preprocessing pipeline were converted into VDJtools format, and non-productive clonotypes were filtered out. Any sample with fewer than 10,000 reads was excluded, the remaining samples were subsampled to 10,000 reads, and most of the eight CND-RA samples made it through. The VDJtools CalcDiversityStats function was applied to data subsampled to 10,000 reads to calculate Shannon-Wiener, Simpson and clonality indices. To infer antigen specificity, non-singleton TCRbeta clonotypes were hard-matched against VDJdb, with no mismatches permitted. CDR3 sequences differing by one amino acid (Hamming distance 1) were grouped into clusters with potentially shared antigen targets. Public clonotypes were tested for group enrichment with one-sided Fisher's exact tests after resampling groups to six samples, repeated ten times. In its TCRdb copy, this immuneACCESS table keeps in-frame sequences only and misses some clones. Where compared with another copy, unresolved V genes explain less than half of these, and the others have no known cause. V and J calls and clone size are as listed in that table; D and trimming were resolved from the DNA. A total of under 15,000 clones appear in this sample, around four fifths of them only once. Together, the top ten hold under 35% of the sample.

CND-RA patients were negative for the clinical CCP2 antibody test, and joint destruction progressed despite active therapy. All CND-RA patients were characterized by typical joint destruction in wrists and ankles and by failure of conventional anti-rheumatic therapy. CND-RA patients were sampled after long disease histories, spanning decades in several cases, rather than at diagnosis. Around 55 millilitres of EDTA-anticoagulated peripheral blood were drawn from each patient. Density gradient separation with Ficoll-Paque PLUS was used to isolate peripheral blood mononuclear cells. CD8+ cells were isolated from fresh or cryopreserved PBMCs by AutoMACS magnetic bead positive selection, with purity checked by flow cytometry. Genomic DNA was extracted using Nucleospin Tissue or Tissue XS kits and then quantified on a Qubit 2.0 fluorometer. As for this clone: Its antigen specificity is not known. No much larger clone is present one base from it, and per-base qualities are unavailable.

The sample taken for sequencing was CD8+ T cells from blood. The receptor's source is a woman between 30 and 55 years old with seronegative destructive rheumatoid arthritis. The rearrangement combines TRBV4-2 with TRBJ1-4, with 11 middle bases fitting TRBD1. The DNA sequence reads TGTGCCAGCAGACGTCTGGGACAGGGGGCAACTAATGAAAAACTGTTTTTT. The encoded protein is CASRRLGQGATNEKLFF.